The 7 T cell receptor beta chains below come from one sample, sequenced in a study of CD8+CD57+ T cells in acquired aplastic anemia. CDR3 and TCR beta VDJ profiling relied on genomic DNA as the template. TCRdb called the reads again in MiXCR, with one record for every CDR3 protein. This sample has over 250,000 distinct CDR3 sequences, with 45% to 65% found just once. The patients chosen for sequencing had shown expansion of CD8+CD57+ cells (detected by flow cytometry). Sequencing was performed on sorted CD4+, CD8+, or CD8+CD57+ T cells (not recorded which) from PBMCs. The receptors here all came from a human donor with aplastic anemia.

The V gene is TRBV7-8, the J gene TRBJ2-5; D is unclear. V was trimmed by 9 bases and J by 0 bases, leaving 14 bases between them. Per the germline V gene, CDR1 is SGHVS and CDR2 is FQNEAQ. The CDR3 has 14 residues. This CDR3 is CARNGQAYQETQYF. In nucleotides, the CDR3 is TGTGCCAGAAATGGGCAAGCGTACCAAGAGACCCAGTACTTC.

This clonotype was observed a single time. This rearrangement joins TRBV7-9 to TRBJ1-6; 7 nucleotides match TRBD1. Trimming cost V 4 bases and J 8 bases; bases outside gene matches: 11. The germline V gene has CDR1 SEHNR and CDR2 FQNEAQ (reference sequence). The CDR3 extends over 16 amino acids. The CDR3 sequence: CASSYGGQGVDSPLHF. DNA for the CDR3: TGTGCCAGCAGCTACGGAGGGCAGGGGGTGGATTCACCCCTCCACTTT.

The chain employs TRBV24-1 and TRBJ1-5; maybe TRBD1 (5 bases). The CDR3 is made up of 15 amino acids. Trimming took 5 bases from V and 6 from J, leaving 16 bases between them. CDR1 is KGHDR, CDR2 SFDVKD, per germline. CDR3 sequence (DNA): TGTGCCACCAGTGGGGGCCAGGGAGGAAGTCAGCCCCAGCATTTT. Translated: CATSGGQGGSQPQHF.

This clonotype was found once. The chain couples TRBV12-3 or TRBV12-4 to TRBJ2-7; the match to TRBD1 covers 9 bases. The CDR3 has 14 amino acids. The trim removed 8 bases at V and 0 bases at J, leaving 5 bases unmatched. Written as DNA, the CDR3 is TGTGCCAGCCTGGACAGGGGACACTCCTACGAGCAGTACGTC. Its protein product is CASLDRGHSYEQYV.

The chain joins TRBV15 to TRBJ2-5; D unclear. Per germline, CDR1 LNHNV and CDR2 YYDKDF (reference sequence). The CDR3 spans 18 residues. With 2 bases removed from V and 0 bases from J, the gap between germline ends came to 19 bases. The CDR3 DNA reads as TGTGCCACCAGCAGAACACCCCCGGGTTCGTCAGACCAAGAGACCCAGTACTTC. This encodes CATSRTPPGSSDQETQYF.

J is TRBJ2-7 and V is TRBV20-1; 8 bases are shared with TRBD2. The DNA matches TRBJ2-1 better at its end, which makes the J call doubtful. The CDR3 length is 14 residues. Germline V gene lookup returns CDR1 DFQATT and CDR2 SNEGSKA (reference sequence). This chain's CDR3 is CSAGPRRGDNEQFF. The CDR3 DNA reads TGCAGTGCTGGACCCCGGCGGGGGGACAATGAGCAGTTCTTC.

V and J are TRBV10-1 and TRBJ1-1, with D unclear. Trimming cost V 0 bases and J 1 base, with 12 bases left between them. The length of the CDR3 is 16 residues. Looked up from germline, CDR1 is WNHNN and CDR2 is SYGVQD (reference sequence). CDR3 sequence (DNA): TGCGCCAGCAGTGAGTCGTCTCCGACGGCGAACACTGAAGCTTTCTTT. It is translated as CASSESSPTANTEAFF.